This entry lists 21 T cell receptor beta chains sequenced from one sample in a study of OX40 agonist ivuxolimab in advanced cancers. Generated by immunoSEQ multiplex PCR, the TCRdb table keeps only in-frame clones and is missing some. Here the sample spans 60,000 to 80,000 clones, approximately 80% being singletons. Sequencing used CD4+ or CD8+ T cells sorted from blood, obtained in a trial of the OX40 agonist ivuxolimab. The receptors stem from an adult with an advanced solid tumor such as melanoma, head and neck, liver or kidney cancer.

Turning to this clone: Other DNA sequences in the sample encode the same CDR3. This chain connects TRBV5-1 to TRBJ2-3, with 7 nucleotides matching TRBD1. CDR1 and CDR2 from the germline V gene are SGHRS and YFSETQ. Trimming took 0 bases from V and 4 from J; bases not matched to a gene: 2. CDR3 length: 14 amino acids. The CDR3 DNA is TGCGCCAGCAGCTTGGGAACAGGGGCAGATACGCAGTATTTT. Protein: CASSLGTGADTQYF.

V gene TRBV5-5 combines with J gene TRBJ1-2; D gene unclear. The CDR3 runs to 15 residues. Germline-derived CDR1 and CDR2 are SGHKS and YYEKEE (reference sequence). The V and J ends lost 4 bases and 5 bases respectively, with 18 bases between them. CDR3 sequence (DNA): TGTGCCAGCAGCCTGGACTCCCGGATTCAGTATGGCTACACCTTC. This gives the protein CASSLDSRIQYGYTF.

The V gene is TRBV6-6, the J gene TRBJ1-6, with 8 bases fitting TRBD1. CDR3 length equals 15 residues. Germline lookup yields CDR1 MNHNY and CDR2 SVGAGI (reference sequence). Unmatched junction bases numbered 5, after V lost 0 bases and J lost 10 bases. The CDR3 coding sequence is TGTGCCAGCAGTTACTCGCCTGGACAGGGATCACCCCTCCACTTT. Protein: CASSYSPGQGSPLHF.

The chain has TRBV2 and TRBJ2-5; a possible D gene is TRBD2 (6 bases). The V gene's germline CDR1 is SNHLY and CDR2 FYNNEI. V was cut by 4 bases and J by 5 bases, with 14 bases left in between. This CDR3 has 14 residues. This CDR3 reads CASSGTTSWETQYF. The CDR3 region has the DNA TGTGCCAGCAGTGGGACTACATCCTGGGAGACCCAGTACTTC.

The chain couples TRBV2 to TRBJ1-4, with 9 nucleotides matching TRBD1. V gave up 5 bases and J gave up 8 bases; unmatched junction bases: 9. Germline CDR1 is SNHLY and CDR2 is FYNNEI. The CDR3 totals 15 residues. This CDR3 reads CASSIEQGAGEKLFF. The CDR3 nucleotides read TGTGCCAGCAGTATTGAACAGGGGGCTGGGGAAAAACTGTTTTTT.

The chain combines TRBV5-1 with TRBJ2-7, with 9 nucleotides matching TRBD1. The CDR3 has 14 amino acids. CDR1 and CDR2 from the germline V gene are SGHRS and YFSETQ. J gave up 8 bases and V 0 bases, and 6 bases lay outside the gene matches. The CDR3 DNA reads as TGCGCCAGCAGCTTGGCAGGACAGGGGAGCCAGCAGTACTTC. Amino acid sequence: CASSLAGQGSQQYF.

The gene calls are TRBV5-1 and TRBJ2-3; 11 bases are shared with TRBD2. Germline assignment: CDR1 SGHRS and CDR2 YFSETQ. The J segment lost 2 bases and the V segment lost 6 bases, leaving 5 bases of the junction unmatched. The CDR3 has 15 amino acids. The DNA for the CDR3 is TGCGCCAGCACCGAGACTAGCGGGATCACAGATACGCAGTATTTT. Protein: CASTETSGITDTQYF.

In DNA, the CDR3 is TGTGCCAGCAGCTTAGGCACCATCAACTATGGCTACACCTTC. The encoded protein is CASSLGTINYGYTF. The V call is TRBV7-2, the J call TRBJ1-2; D not resolved. Germline V gene sequence: CDR1 SGHTA, CDR2 FQGNSA. This CDR3 is 14 amino acids long. With 1 base removed from V and 2 bases from J, the gap between germline ends came to 8 bases.

The chain combines TRBV19 with TRBJ2-1, with D perhaps TRBD1 (6 bases). CDR1 and CDR2 (germline): LNHDA, SQIVND (reference sequence). This CDR3 spans 15 amino acids. V lost 4 bases to trimming and J lost 1 base, with 11 bases between them. Here the CDR3 DNA reads TGTGCCAGTAGTAAGGACAGACAATCCTACAATGAGCAGTTCTTC. It is translated as CASSKDRQSYNEQFF.

This clone is a singleton in its sample. The gene calls are TRBV28 and TRBJ1-1; D may be TRBD1 (5 bases). CDR1 MDHEN and CDR2 SYDVKM come from the germline V gene. Trimming shortened V by 2 bases and J by 8 bases, and 9 bases separated the two germline ends. CDR3 length equals 12 residues. The CDR3: CASSLRGSEAFF. The CDR3 DNA is TGTGCCAGCAGTTTAAGGGGCTCCGAAGCTTTCTTT. The full variable domain, its missing parts supplied by reference TRBV28 and TRBJ1-1, is DVKVTQSSRYLVKRTGEKVFLECVQDMDHENMFWYRQDPGLGLRLIYFSYDVKMKEKGDIPEGYSVSREKKERFSLILESASTNQTSMYLCASSLRGSEAFFGQGTRLTVV.

This clone was seen only a few times. Within the sample, other DNA sequences also encode this same CDR3. This rearrangement joins TRBV7-8 to TRBJ1-2; unclear D gene. Trimming stripped 5 bases from V and 2 bases from J, with 12 bases between. The CDR3 spans 14 residues. The germline CDR1 and CDR2 sequences are SGHVS and FQNEAQ. The CDR3 loop reads CASSPGRANYGYTF. Written as DNA, the CDR3 is TGTGCCAGCAGCCCGGGAAGGGCCAACTATGGCTACACCTTC.

This clone was seen a handful of times. The chain uses TRBV27 and TRBJ2-2; no clear D. V lost 2 bases to trimming and J lost 6 bases, with 4 bases between them. Germline lookup yields CDR1 MNHEY and CDR2 SMNVEV (reference sequence). This CDR3 is 12 amino acids long. The CDR3 DNA follows: TGTGCCAGCAGTTTAAGGCCCGGGGAGCTGTTTTTT. Amino acid sequence: CASSLRPGELFF.

This sequence joins TRBV2 and TRBJ1-4, with TRBD1 as a possible D gene (5 bases). V lost 3 bases and J lost 3, with 14 bases in between. This CDR3 comprises 16 residues. Germline V gene data show CDR1 as SNHLY and CDR2 as FYNNEI. CDR3 DNA sequence: TGTGCCAGCAGTGATTGGGGGAAGGTAGCTAATGAAAAACTGTTTTTT. Its translation is CASSDWGKVANEKLFF.

The V and J genes are TRBV18 and TRBJ2-3; TRBD2 agrees at 11 bases. The length of the CDR3 is 19 residues. Trimming removed 3 bases from V and 2 bases from J; junction bases left unmatched: 13. Germline CDR1 and CDR2: KGHSH and LQKENI. CDR3: CASSPSLAGGLSHTDTQYF. CDR3 coding DNA: TGTGCCAGCTCACCCTCCCTAGCGGGGGGCCTCAGTCACACAGATACGCAGTATTTT.

This sequence joins TRBV5-1 and TRBJ2-1, with TRBD1 as a possible D gene (6 bases). The CDR3 covers 16 residues. V was trimmed by 3 bases and J by 6 bases, leaving 19 bases between them. CDR1 is SGHRS and CDR2 is YFSETQ in the germline V gene. The CDR3 coding sequence is TGCGCCAGCAGCTCCGGGGACACCTACTGGGTCAATGAGCAGTTCTTC. Its protein product is CASSSGDTYWVNEQFF.

The gene calls are TRBV9 and TRBJ1-3; 8 positions match TRBD1. The CDR3 has 16 amino acids. CDR1 and CDR2 (germline): SGDLS, YYNGEE. V lost 1 base and J lost 1; bases outside the gene matches: 4. The CDR3: CASSVSGQASGNTIYF. The CDR3 DNA reads TGTGCCAGCAGCGTATCGGGACAGGCTTCTGGAAACACCATATATTTT.

V gene TRBV5-1 combines with J gene TRBJ2-7; possibly TRBD1 for D (6 bases). The germline V gene has CDR1 SGHRS and CDR2 YFSETQ. Trimming took 2 bases from V and 3 from J, leaving 12 bases between them. CDR3 length equals 14 residues. This CDR3 reads CASSFVGADYEQYF. CDR3 in DNA: TGCGCCAGCAGCTTCGTGGGGGCAGACTACGAGCAGTACTTC.

This clone was recorded only once. CDR3 DNA: TGTGCCAGCAGTTTAAATTTCCGGCAAGAGACCCAGTACTTC. Its protein is CASSLNFRQETQYF. This rearrangement joins TRBV27 to TRBJ2-5; D unresolved. Looked up from germline, CDR1 is MNHEY and CDR2 is SMNVEV (reference sequence). Trimming pared 2 bases from V and 2 bases from J, leaving 9 bases between. This CDR3 region has 14 residues.

The V gene is TRBV7-2, the J gene TRBJ2-6, with D possibly called TRBD1 or TRBD2 (5 bases each). Trimming left V 2 bases short and J 10 bases short, with 18 bases between. CDR1 and CDR2 (germline): SGHTA, FQGNSA. This CDR3 is built from 16 residues. The CDR3, as DNA: TGTGCCAGCAGCTTATTGGGGGTCCTAAACCTTAACGTCCTGACTTTC. It yields the protein CASSLLGVLNLNVLTF.

V and J are TRBV5-4 and TRBJ2-3, with TRBD1 as a possible D gene (6 bases). V was pared by 4 bases and J by 1 base, with 10 bases between. Germline CDR1 SGHNT, CDR2 YYREEE (reference sequence). This CDR3 comprises 14 residues. The CDR3 sequence is CASSHRDGTDTQYF. CDR3 DNA: TGTGCCAGCAGCCACAGGGACGGCACAGATACGCAGTATTTT.

CDR3 residues: CASSLADGRGFFNYGYTF. The CDR3 DNA follows: TGTGCCAGCAGTTTAGCCGATGGCAGGGGGTTTTTTAACTATGGCTACACCTTC. V gene TRBV28 combines with J gene TRBJ1-2; 7 bases agree with TRBD1. The CDR3 spans 18 residues. Trimming took 2 bases from V and 1 from J; bases not matched to a gene: 13. Germline V gene lookup returns CDR1 MDHEN and CDR2 SYDVKM.